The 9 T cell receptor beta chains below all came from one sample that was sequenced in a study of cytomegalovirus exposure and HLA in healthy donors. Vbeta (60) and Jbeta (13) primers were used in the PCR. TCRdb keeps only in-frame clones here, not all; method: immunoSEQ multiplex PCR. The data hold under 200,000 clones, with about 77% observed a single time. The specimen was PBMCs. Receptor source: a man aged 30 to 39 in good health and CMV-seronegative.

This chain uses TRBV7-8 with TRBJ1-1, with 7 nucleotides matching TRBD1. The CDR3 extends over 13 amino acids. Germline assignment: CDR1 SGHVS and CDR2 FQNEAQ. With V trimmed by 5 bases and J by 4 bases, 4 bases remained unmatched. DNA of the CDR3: TGTGCCAGCAGCCTGGGACAGACCACTGAAGCTTTCTTT. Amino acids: CASSLGQTTEAFF. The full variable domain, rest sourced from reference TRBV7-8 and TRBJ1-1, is GAGVSQSPRYKVAKRGQDVALRCDPISGHVSLFWYQQALGQGPEFLTYFQNEAQLDKSGLPSDRFFAERPEGSVSTLKIQRTQQEDSAVYLCASSLGQTTEAFFGQGTRLTVV.

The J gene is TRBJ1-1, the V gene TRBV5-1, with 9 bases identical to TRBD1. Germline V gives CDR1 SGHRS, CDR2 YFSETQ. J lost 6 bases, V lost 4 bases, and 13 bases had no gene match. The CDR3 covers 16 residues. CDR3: CASSPGQGTRNAEAFF. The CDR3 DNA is TGCGCCAGCAGCCCGGGACAGGGTACGCGAAACGCTGAAGCTTTCTTT.

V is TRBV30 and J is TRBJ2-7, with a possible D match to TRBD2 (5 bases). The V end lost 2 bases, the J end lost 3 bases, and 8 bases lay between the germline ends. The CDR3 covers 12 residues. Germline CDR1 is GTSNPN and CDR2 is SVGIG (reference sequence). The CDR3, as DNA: TGTGCCTGGAGTCGGGGAAACTACGAGCAGTACTTC. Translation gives CAWSRGNYEQYF.

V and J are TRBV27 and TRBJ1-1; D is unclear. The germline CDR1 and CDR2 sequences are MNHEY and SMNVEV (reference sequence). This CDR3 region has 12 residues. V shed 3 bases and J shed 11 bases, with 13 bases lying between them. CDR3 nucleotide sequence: TGTGCCAGCAGTTTGGACGGCGCTAGCGCTTTCTTT. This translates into CASSLDGASAFF.

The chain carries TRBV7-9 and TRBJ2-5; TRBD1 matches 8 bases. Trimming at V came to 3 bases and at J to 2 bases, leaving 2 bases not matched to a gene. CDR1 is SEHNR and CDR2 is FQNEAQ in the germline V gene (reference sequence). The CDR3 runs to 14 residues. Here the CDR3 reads CASSFRQGQETQYF. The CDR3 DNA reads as TGTGCCAGCAGCTTTCGACAGGGGCAAGAGACCCAGTACTTC.

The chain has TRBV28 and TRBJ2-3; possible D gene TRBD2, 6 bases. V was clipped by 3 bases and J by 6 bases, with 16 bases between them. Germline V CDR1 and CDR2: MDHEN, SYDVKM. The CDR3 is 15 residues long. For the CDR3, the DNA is TGTGCCAGCAGTTTGGAGGGGTTGGGTTCGGATACGCAGTATTTT. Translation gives CASSLEGLGSDTQYF.

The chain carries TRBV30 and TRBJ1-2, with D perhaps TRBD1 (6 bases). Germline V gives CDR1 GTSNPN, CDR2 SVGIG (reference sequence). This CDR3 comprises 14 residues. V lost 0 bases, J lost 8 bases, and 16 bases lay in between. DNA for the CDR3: TGTGCCTGGAGTGTCCTGACAGGACCGAGGGGCTACACCTTC. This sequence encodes CAWSVLTGPRGYTF. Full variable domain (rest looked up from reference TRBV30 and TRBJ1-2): SQTIHQWPATLVQPVGSPLSLECTVEGTSNPNLYWYRQAAGRGLQLLFYSVGIGQISSEVPQNLSASRPQDRQFILSSKKLLLSDSGFYLCAWSVLTGPRGYTFGSGTRLTVV.

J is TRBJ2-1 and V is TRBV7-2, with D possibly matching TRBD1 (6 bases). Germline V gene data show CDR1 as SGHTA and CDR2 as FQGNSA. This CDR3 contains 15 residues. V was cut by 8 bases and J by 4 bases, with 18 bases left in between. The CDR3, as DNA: TGTGCCAGCTTCTTTATGGACAGAGATTACAATGAGCAGTTCTTC. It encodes CASFFMDRDYNEQFF.

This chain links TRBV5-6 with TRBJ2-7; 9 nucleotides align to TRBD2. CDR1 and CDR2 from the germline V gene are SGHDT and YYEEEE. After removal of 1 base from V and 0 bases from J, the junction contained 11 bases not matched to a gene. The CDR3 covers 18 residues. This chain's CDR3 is CASSLRPGLARSSYEQYF. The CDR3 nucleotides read TGTGCCAGCAGCTTGCGCCCGGGACTAGCCCGAAGCTCCTACGAGCAGTACTTC.